This T cell receptor (beta chain) came from a study of regulatory T cells in long-lasting Graves disease. Time point denoted: persistent/refractory GD, antithyroid drugs over 5 years with positive TRAb. Extracted PBMC RNA gave rise to the TCR library. Overall study findings and caveats: Among persistent patients, a larger number of public clonotypes were shared (about 2,800) than among newly diagnosed patients (roughly 910).

Libraries of TCR beta came from iRepertoire HTBI primers plus Arm-PCR of CDR3 regions. TCRdb re-called the multiplex PCR reads through MiXCR, storing one row per CDR3 protein. The sample includes 450,000 or so distinct CDR3 sequences, around 21% of them seen just once. As for this clonotype: The antigen is not known. This may come from a read error, since a much larger clone is one base off.

The input for sequencing was peripheral blood mononuclear cells (PBMCs), taken when the disease was refractory, from a patient treated with antithyroid drugs. The clonotype was recovered from a female donor with Graves disease.

As DNA, the CDR3 is TGTACCAGCAGGAATATGGGGATGGGCATTCAGTACTTC. It encodes CTSRNMGMGIQYF. The chain combines TRBV6-1 with TRBJ2-5; D is unclear. The better agreement between TRBJ2-4 and the DNA end casts doubt on the J call. The CDR3 is 13 residues long. Germline V gene lookup returns CDR1 MNHNS and CDR2 SASEGT.